What follows is one T cell receptor beta chain and its context. The CDR3 sequence is 14 residues long. Germline V gives CDR1 MDHEN, CDR2 SYDVKM. V was pared by 3 bases and J by 4 bases, with 5 bases of the junction left unmatched. These data come from a study of blood T cell repertoires in COVID-19. Study information: Both acute and convalescent COVID-19 samples were obtained from the United States, Italy and Spain. PBMCs, B-cell-depleted T cells, or T cells provided the cDNA or gDNA that made up the material.

Methods used by the authors: The assay estimated nucleated cells by amplifying reference gene primers. The assay was immunoSEQ multiplex PCR, and TCRdb's table has in-frame clones only and misses some. V, J and clone size derive from that table, while D and trimming were established from the DNA sequence. The repertoire holds about 230,000 clones, with around four fifths as singletons. The sequenced sample was peripheral blood. This receptor was taken from an elderly man with acute or convalescent COVID-19. This rearrangement joins TRBV28 to TRBJ1-2; 7 nucleotides agree with TRBD1. In DNA form, the CDR3 reads TGTGCCAGCAGTTTTCCGGGACAGCCCTATGGCTACACCTTC. As protein: CASSFPGQPYGYTF.